The rows below give T cell receptor beta chains drawn from one sample of a study of cytomegalovirus exposure and HLA in healthy donors. Assay used: immunoSEQ multiplex PCR; TCRdb lists only in-frame clones, some missing. Here the sample spans around 130,000 clones, 60% to 85% being singletons. Sequencing input: PBMCs. Source of these receptors: a woman aged 40-49 years in good health and CMV-seronegative. Each CDR3 is given with its conserved first and last residue. Each record gives: D gene, J gene, V gene, clone size, CDR3 protein, CDR3 DNA. The D gene is left open where the match is weak. Expanded clones are given a class, and other clones once, few, many or no size at all.

d_gene: TRBD1
j_gene: TRBJ2-1
v_gene: TRBV28
abundance: -
CDR3aa: CASSLPTTGLSSYNEQFF
CDR3nt: TGTGCCAGCAGTTTACCTACGACAGGGCTCAGCTCCTACAATGAGCAGTTCTTC

d_gene: TRBD1
j_gene: TRBJ2-6
v_gene: TRBV27
abundance: -
CDR3aa: CASGSGGGYSGANVLTF
CDR3nt: TGTGCCAGCGGATCAGGGGGCGGGTACTCCGGGGCCAACGTCCTGACTTTC

d_gene: -
j_gene: TRBJ1-2
v_gene: TRBV28
abundance: -
CDR3aa: CASSLFTLRDSKRYTF
CDR3nt: TGTGCCAGCAGTTTATTCACCCTCAGGGACTCTAAACGCTACACCTTC

d_gene: -
j_gene: TRBJ1-2
v_gene: TRBV2
abundance: -
CDR3aa: CASSGQAIYGYTF
CDR3nt: TGTGCCAGCAGTGGACAGGCGATTTATGGCTACACCTTC

d_gene: TRBD2
j_gene: TRBJ2-2
v_gene: TRBV29-1
abundance: -
CDR3aa: CSVLTSGASNTGELFF
CDR3nt: TGCAGCGTGCTCACTAGCGGGGCTTCGAACACCGGGGAGCTGTTTTTT

d_gene: -
j_gene: TRBJ2-7
v_gene: TRBV28
abundance: once
CDR3aa: CATRTAYEQYF
CDR3nt: TGTGCCACACGGACAGCCTACGAGCAGTACTTC

d_gene: -
j_gene: TRBJ2-3
v_gene: TRBV10-3
abundance: -
CDR3aa: CAISVGSSSDTQYF
CDR3nt: TGTGCCATCAGTGTCGGGAGTTCGTCAGATACGCAGTATTTT

d_gene: TRBD1
j_gene: TRBJ2-2
v_gene: TRBV27
abundance: -
CDR3aa: CASSWTGANTGELFF
CDR3nt: TGTGCCAGCAGTTGGACAGGAGCGAACACCGGGGAGCTGTTTTTT

d_gene: TRBD1
j_gene: TRBJ2-7
v_gene: TRBV11-1
abundance: many
CDR3aa: CASSLLQGAHEQYF
CDR3nt: TGTGCCAGCAGCTTACTACAGGGGGCACACGAGCAGTACTTC

d_gene: -
j_gene: TRBJ1-1
v_gene: TRBV27
abundance: few
CDR3aa: CASSFTGNTEAFF
CDR3nt: TGTGCCAGCAGTTTTACAGGGAACACTGAAGCTTTCTTT

d_gene: TRBD1
j_gene: TRBJ2-7
v_gene: TRBV2
abundance: -
CDR3aa: CASSPSRQGLSEQYF
CDR3nt: TGTGCCAGCAGTCCAAGCCGACAGGGGTTGAGCGAGCAGTACTTC

d_gene: TRBD1
j_gene: TRBJ2-7
v_gene: TRBV18
abundance: -
CDR3aa: CASSTRTGVHEQYF
CDR3nt: TGTGCCAGCTCAACCAGGACAGGAGTACACGAGCAGTACTTC

d_gene: -
j_gene: TRBJ2-1
v_gene: TRBV5-5
abundance: few
CDR3aa: CASSLVGHNEQFF
CDR3nt: TGTGCCAGCAGCTTGGTGGGGCACAATGAGCAGTTCTTC

d_gene: TRBD2
j_gene: TRBJ2-7
v_gene: TRBV7-6
abundance: -
CDR3aa: CASSSGGEDEQYF
CDR3nt: TGTGCCAGCAGCTCCGGGGGGGAGGACGAGCAGTACTTC

d_gene: -
j_gene: TRBJ2-6
v_gene: TRBV10-3
abundance: -
CDR3aa: CAIRRNSGANGLTF
CDR3nt: TGTGCCATCAGACGGAACTCTGGGGCCAACGGCCTGACTTTC

d_gene: -
j_gene: TRBJ1-3
v_gene: TRBV6-1
abundance: -
CDR3aa: CASSEAQGTGNTIYF
CDR3nt: TGTGCCAGCAGTGAAGCGCAGGGAACCGGAAACACCATATATTTT

d_gene: -
j_gene: TRBJ2-3
v_gene: TRBV27
abundance: -
CDR3aa: CASLVAGTQYF
CDR3nt: TGTGCCAGCCTTGTGGCGGGGACGCAGTATTTT

d_gene: TRBD1
j_gene: TRBJ2-1
v_gene: TRBV14
abundance: -
CDR3aa: CASSQRRDRVWSTTHDEQFF
CDR3nt: TGTGCCAGCAGCCAACGCCGGGACAGGGTCTGGTCAACGACCCACGATGAGCAGTTCTTC

d_gene: -
j_gene: TRBJ2-1
v_gene: TRBV14
abundance: -
CDR3aa: CASSQDVGIGRFF
CDR3nt: TGTGCCAGCAGCCAAGATGTCGGGATAGGAAGGTTCTTC

d_gene: -
j_gene: TRBJ2-5
v_gene: TRBV7-3
abundance: few
CDR3aa: CASSTARDETQYF
CDR3nt: TGTGCCAGCAGTACTGCTAGAGATGAGACCCAGTACTTC

d_gene: -
j_gene: TRBJ2-7
v_gene: TRBV2
abundance: -
CDR3aa: CASSRRGDSGYEQYF
CDR3nt: TGTGCCAGCAGTCGAAGGGGGGACAGTGGCTACGAGCAGTACTTC

d_gene: -
j_gene: TRBJ2-2
v_gene: TRBV15
abundance: -
CDR3aa: CATSSRLNTGELFF
CDR3nt: TGTGCCACCAGCTCCAGACTGAACACCGGGGAGCTGTTTTTT

d_gene: TRBD2
j_gene: TRBJ2-3
v_gene: TRBV5-1
abundance: -
CDR3aa: CASSLLGEGADTQYF
CDR3nt: TGCGCCAGCAGCTTGTTAGGGGAGGGCGCAGATACGCAGTATTTT

d_gene: -
j_gene: TRBJ1-2
v_gene: TRBV5-6
abundance: -
CDR3aa: CASSSGTIIYGYTF
CDR3nt: TGTGCCAGCAGCTCCGGGACAATAATCTATGGCTACACCTTC

d_gene: TRBD1
j_gene: TRBJ1-2
v_gene: TRBV27
abundance: -
CDR3aa: CASSFRTGPNYGYTF
CDR3nt: TGTGCCAGCAGTTTCCGGACAGGTCCGAACTATGGCTACACCTTC

d_gene: TRBD1
j_gene: TRBJ1-5
v_gene: TRBV28
abundance: -
CDR3aa: CASSLRQGGGHF
CDR3nt: TGTGCCAGCAGTTTAAGACAGGGGGGAGGGCATTTT

d_gene: TRBD1
j_gene: TRBJ1-5
v_gene: TRBV27
abundance: -
CDR3aa: CASSLCGTARNQPQHF
CDR3nt: TGTGCCAGCAGTTTATGCGGGACAGCCAGGAATCAGCCCCAGCATTTT

d_gene: -
j_gene: TRBJ2-7
v_gene: TRBV9
abundance: -
CDR3aa: CASSVEGLPGYEQYF
CDR3nt: TGTGCCAGCAGCGTAGAGGGACTGCCAGGGTACGAGCAGTACTTC

d_gene: -
j_gene: TRBJ1-1
v_gene: TRBV19
abundance: -
CDR3aa: CASSIPPNTEAFF
CDR3nt: TGTGCCAGTAGTATCCCTCCCAACACTGAAGCTTTCTTT

d_gene: -
j_gene: TRBJ1-4
v_gene: TRBV7-9
abundance: -
CDR3aa: CASSLVASGNEKLFF
CDR3nt: TGTGCCAGCAGCTTAGTGGCCTCGGGAAATGAAAAACTGTTTTTT

d_gene: TRBD1
j_gene: TRBJ1-1
v_gene: TRBV6-6
abundance: -
CDR3aa: CASRRTTGAETEAFF
CDR3nt: TGTGCCAGCAGACGCACGACAGGGGCAGAAACTGAAGCTTTCTTT

d_gene: -
j_gene: TRBJ1-6
v_gene: TRBV19
abundance: -
CDR3aa: CASTTGGSYNSPLHF
CDR3nt: TGTGCCAGTACGACAGGTGGCTCCTATAATTCACCCCTCCACTTT

d_gene: -
j_gene: TRBJ1-1
v_gene: TRBV7-3
abundance: -
CDR3aa: CASSLEGDTEAFF
CDR3nt: TGTGCCAGCAGCTTAGAAGGGGATACTGAAGCTTTCTTT